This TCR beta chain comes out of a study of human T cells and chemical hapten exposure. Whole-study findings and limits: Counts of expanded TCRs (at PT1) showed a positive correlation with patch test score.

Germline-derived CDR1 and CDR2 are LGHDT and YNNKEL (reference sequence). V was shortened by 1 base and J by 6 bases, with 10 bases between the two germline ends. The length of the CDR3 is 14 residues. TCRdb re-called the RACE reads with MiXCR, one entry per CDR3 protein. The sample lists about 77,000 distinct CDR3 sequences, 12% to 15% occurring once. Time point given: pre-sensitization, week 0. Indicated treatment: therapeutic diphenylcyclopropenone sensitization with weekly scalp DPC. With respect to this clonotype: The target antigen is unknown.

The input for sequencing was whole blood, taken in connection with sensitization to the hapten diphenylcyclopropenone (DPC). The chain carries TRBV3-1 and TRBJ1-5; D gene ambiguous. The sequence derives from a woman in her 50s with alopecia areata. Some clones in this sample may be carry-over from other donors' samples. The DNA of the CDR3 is TGTGCCAGCAGCCAAGCAGGAGGGAGTCAGCCCCAGCATTTT. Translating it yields CASSQAGGSQPQHF.